A single sample is the source of the 9 T cell receptor beta chains below, sequenced in a study of tissue T cells after allogeneic stem cell transplantation. Only in-frame clones appear in the TCRdb table, and some are missing; sequencing was by immunoSEQ multiplex PCR. The table shows more than 3,500 clones, with about three fifths occurring only once. The sequencing here drew on tissue from the ileum, taken at autopsy. These receptor sequences come from a male donor older than 55 with lung cancer.

This clone was counted between two and nine times. The V call is TRBV7-9, the J call TRBJ2-7; D might be TRBD2 (6 bases). V lost 5 bases and J 6 bases, leaving 11 bases between the germline ends. CDR3 length equals 12 residues. The germline gives CDR1 SEHNR, CDR2 FQNEAQ (reference sequence). CDR3 nucleotide sequence: TGTGCCAGCAGCACGGGGGTAAGCGAGCAGTACTTC. This codes for CASSTGVSEQYF.

The CDR3 protein is CASSETATQYF. The CDR3 nucleotides are TGTGCCAGCAGTGAGACGGCTACGCAGTATTTT. The chain combines TRBV6-1 with TRBJ2-3; no clear D. The germline V and J ends were trimmed by 3 bases and 8 bases, with 6 bases remaining between them. The CDR3 has 11 amino acids. Germline V gene data show CDR1 as MNHNS and CDR2 as SASEGT.

The V gene is TRBV28, the J gene TRBJ2-7; 8 nucleotides match TRBD1. The CDR3 extends over 15 amino acids. Germline V gene data show CDR1 as MDHEN and CDR2 as SYDVKM. Trimming at V came to 3 bases and at J to 2 bases, leaving 6 bases not matched to a gene. The DNA for the CDR3 is TGTGCCAGCAGTTTTTCGTGGACAGGGACCTACGAGCAGTACTTC. This gives the protein CASSFSWTGTYEQYF.

This clone has a handful of counts. The chain joins TRBV5-1 to TRBJ2-7, with TRBD2 identical over 8 bases. This CDR3 contains 14 residues. CDR1 is SGHRS, CDR2 YFSETQ, per germline. J was trimmed by 2 bases and V by 4 bases; bases with no gene match: 5. The DNA of the CDR3 is TGCGCCAGCAGCCCCGGGACTAGTCCCTACGAGCAGTACTTC. It yields the protein CASSPGTSPYEQYF.

This clone was recorded a few times. This sequence joins TRBV27 and TRBJ2-3; D perhaps matches TRBD1 (6 bases). The CDR3 runs to 17 residues. Looked up from germline, CDR1 is MNHEY and CDR2 is SMNVEV (reference sequence). V was trimmed by 4 bases and J by 5 bases, leaving 22 bases between them. This chain's CDR3 is CASSSRTTGKLRDTQYF. In DNA form, the CDR3 reads TGTGCCAGCAGTTCCCGAACTACAGGGAAGTTAAGAGATACGCAGTATTTT.

The rearrangement joins TRBV5-5 to TRBJ1-5; D may be TRBD1 (5 bases). Trimming shortened V by 4 bases and J by 5 bases, and 13 bases separated the two germline ends. In germline, CDR1 is SGHKS, CDR2 YYEKEE (reference sequence). This CDR3 has 14 amino acids. The CDR3: CASSQPGSDQPQHF. The CDR3 nucleotides are TGTGCCAGCAGCCAACCAGGGAGCGATCAGCCCCAGCATTTT.

The chain employs TRBV6-6 and TRBJ2-3; D may be TRBD1 or TRBD2 (5 bases each). CDR1 MNHNY and CDR2 SVGAGI come from the germline V gene (reference sequence). The CDR3 sequence is 14 residues long. V was clipped by 6 bases and J by 6 bases, with 16 bases between them. CDR3 sequence reads: CASSKGPHGDTQYF. The CDR3 region has the DNA TGTGCCAGCAGCAAGGGACCGCACGGGGATACGCAGTATTTT.

This clone is termed medium-sized. The chain employs TRBV28 and TRBJ1-2; D not resolved. This CDR3 spans 13 amino acids. Germline loops: CDR1 MDHEN, CDR2 SYDVKM. V was clipped by 2 bases and J by 8 bases, with 12 bases between them. CDR3 sequence (DNA): TGTGCCAGCAGTTTAGGGAGGATGAACGGCTACACCTTC. It codes for CASSLGRMNGYTF.

The V gene is TRBV28, the J gene TRBJ1-5, with D possibly being TRBD1 (5 bases). With 5 bases removed from V and 7 bases from J, the gap between germline ends came to 15 bases. The CDR3 runs to 14 residues. Germline CDR1 MDHEN, CDR2 SYDVKM. This chain's CDR3 is CASSRTGRVQPQHF. CDR3 nucleotide sequence: TGTGCCAGCAGTCGCACAGGTAGGGTGCAGCCCCAGCATTTT.